These T cell receptor beta chains were read from a single sample in a study of PD-1 blockade in classical Hodgkin lymphoma. Sequenced by immunoSEQ multiplex PCR; TCRdb stores in-frame clones only, minus some. The sample records more than 90,000 clones, over 75% being singletons. The material sequenced was peripheral blood mononuclear cells (PBMCs), taken before the fourth cycle of nivolumab. The receptors stem from a human donor with classical Hodgkin lymphoma. Each CDR3 is given without its conserved first and last residue.

j_call v_call cdr3_aa
TRBJ2-7 TRBV18 ASSPLQRYEQY
TRBJ1-5 TRBV7-8 ASSLFAGDNAHQPQH
TRBJ2-7 TRBV14 ASSQTGLEEQY
TRBJ1-6 TRBV7-6 ASSLSANSPLH
TRBJ1-5 TRBV4-3 ASSQDQGDYQPQH
TRBJ1-3 TRBV4-3 ASSQDWAASNTIY
TRBJ1-5 TRBV28 ASSFSRQGAYSNQPQH
TRBJ2-7 TRBV5-4 ASSSGGARVYYEQY
TRBJ1-4 TRBV9 ASSVLGQTNEKLF
TRBJ1-1 TRBV4-1 ASSQGTGRVRKAF
TRBJ2-5 TRBV5-4 ASSFGTSGGRYQETQY
TRBJ2-2 TRBV27 ASRGRATGELF
TRBJ1-6 TRBV7-8 ASSVGQPSGSLH
TRBJ2-1 TRBV6-5 ASSPGTSGGNEQF
TRBJ2-3 TRBV28 ASSFGDRSTDTQY
TRBJ2-1 TRBV9 ASSVGGTGGYEQF
TRBJ2-5 TRBV6-6 ASSYWTRGAQETQY
TRBJ1-2 TRBV5-6 ASSLAGNYGYT
TRBJ2-5 TRBV28 ASARETQETQY
. TRBV25-1 ASSEYRSEQY
TRBJ2-5 TRBV6-5 ASSLGLRETQY
TRBJ2-1 TRBV4-3 ASSHLLRPGLAGDNEQF
TRBJ1-4 TRBV29-1 SAWVGEKLF
TRBJ2-1 TRBV5-1 ASSPVLLATSYNEQF
TRBJ2-1 TRBV5-4 ASSQWDRGNEQF
TRBJ1-2 TRBV5-3 ARSLILSFWPRGYT
TRBJ1-1 TRBV28 ASAIRAMNTEAF
TRBJ2-1 TRBV30 AWSVGLAGVYNEQF
TRBJ2-2 TRBV6-5 ASSYSRLAGTGELF
TRBJ2-5 TRBV6-1 AVWGSETQY
TRBJ2-3 TRBV7-3 ASSRRTSGAQRDTQY
TRBJ2-1 TRBV5-4 ASSYWTGRNEQF
TRBJ2-3 TRBV13 ASSFFGAGQQY
TRBJ1-2 TRBV20-1 SVNRDYGYT
TRBJ2-5 TRBV27 ASSLWGHRQETQY
TRBJ1-6 TRBV5-6 ASSLAGQGEGSSPLH
TRBJ2-2 TRBV11-2 ASSFLRTTGELF
TRBJ1-6 TRBV5-1 ASSLGERGRRYNSPLH
TRBJ1-2 TRBV7-2 ASSLVGQGAGGYT
TRBJ2-4 TRBV18 ASSPPPVSIQY
TRBJ1-2 TRBV29-1 SVDGSNYGYT